The rows below give T cell receptor beta chains drawn from one sample of a study of chemoradiotherapy in HPV16-positive cancers. Here immunoSEQ multiplex PCR was the method, and the copy in TCRdb shows in-frame clones only, minus some. Of about 16,000 clones in the sample, roughly 90% were seen once. The input for sequencing was blood, taken from a patient who underwent chemoradiotherapy. These receptors all stem from a human donor with HPV-associated anogenital cancer. Both conserved end residues are part of each CDR3. D genes are given only for firm matches. A clone size is listed for some rows: how often the clone was seen (once, few, many), or a class if it is expanded.

j_gene: TRBJ1-3
abundance: -
d_gene: TRBD1
v_gene: TRBV5-4
CDR3nt: TGTGCCAGCAGCTTGGGACAGGGAGGAAGGTCTGGAAACACCATATATTTT
CDR3aa: CASSLGQGGRSGNTIYF

j_gene: TRBJ2-7
abundance: -
d_gene: -
v_gene: TRBV6-1
CDR3nt: TGTGCCAGCAGTGAAGGAGCGGGTACATCCTACGAGCAGTACTTC
CDR3aa: CASSEGAGTSYEQYF

j_gene: TRBJ1-1
abundance: once
d_gene: -
v_gene: TRBV27
CDR3nt: TGTGCCAGCAGTTTTTTTAAGTCCAGCTTGAACACTGAAGCTTTCTTT
CDR3aa: CASSFFKSSLNTEAFF

j_gene: TRBJ2-1
abundance: -
d_gene: -
v_gene: TRBV14
CDR3nt: TGTGCCAGCAGCCAAGAAGGGGGCCAGGGACTAGCCTACAATGAGCAGTTCTTC
CDR3aa: CASSQEGGQGLAYNEQFF

j_gene: TRBJ2-1
abundance: -
d_gene: -
v_gene: TRBV19
CDR3nt: TGTGCCACGGGACGCGCAGGGTGGAATGAGCAGTTCTTC
CDR3aa: CATGRAGWNEQFF

j_gene: TRBJ1-5
abundance: -
d_gene: TRBD1
v_gene: TRBV7-9
CDR3nt: TGTGCCAGCAGCCTTGACAGGGGGCTCAACCAGCCCCAGCATTTT
CDR3aa: CASSLDRGLNQPQHF

j_gene: TRBJ2-7
abundance: -
d_gene: TRBD1
v_gene: TRBV29-1
CDR3nt: TGCAGCGTCGGGTCCGGGACAGGACGAAACGAGCAGTACTTC
CDR3aa: CSVGSGTGRNEQYF

j_gene: TRBJ2-7
abundance: -
d_gene: -
v_gene: TRBV7-9
CDR3nt: TGTGCCAGCAGCTTGAGCGGCTACGAGCAGTACTTC
CDR3aa: CASSLSGYEQYF

j_gene: TRBJ1-2
abundance: -
d_gene: -
v_gene: TRBV14
CDR3nt: TGTGCCAGCAGCCAAGGGGGGGAACATGGCTACACCTTC
CDR3aa: CASSQGGEHGYTF

j_gene: TRBJ2-7
abundance: -
d_gene: -
v_gene: TRBV29-1
CDR3nt: TGCAGCGTTGAGGCGAGTAACTACGAGCAGTACTTC
CDR3aa: CSVEASNYEQYF

j_gene: TRBJ2-1
abundance: -
d_gene: -
v_gene: TRBV5-1
CDR3nt: TGCGCCAGCAGCCCCGGAGGGGCCGCGAATGAGCAGTTCTTC
CDR3aa: CASSPGGAANEQFF

j_gene: TRBJ1-2
abundance: -
d_gene: TRBD1
v_gene: TRBV7-2
CDR3nt: TGTGCCAGCAGCTCACAGACAGGGAGCTATGGCTACACCTTC
CDR3aa: CASSSQTGSYGYTF

j_gene: TRBJ1-3
abundance: -
d_gene: -
v_gene: TRBV6-6
CDR3nt: TGTGCCAGCAGCGCCACCTTTGGCTCTGGAAACACCATATATTTT
CDR3aa: CASSATFGSGNTIYF

j_gene: TRBJ1-2
abundance: -
d_gene: -
v_gene: TRBV14
CDR3nt: TGTGCCAGCAGCCTTTTTAAAGTGCTTGGCTACACCTTC
CDR3aa: CASSLFKVLGYTF

j_gene: TRBJ1-2
abundance: -
d_gene: -
v_gene: TRBV6-1
CDR3nt: TGTGCCAGCAGCGAAATTGGCTACACCTTC
CDR3aa: CASSEIGYTF

j_gene: TRBJ1-5
abundance: -
d_gene: -
v_gene: TRBV7-2
CDR3nt: TGTGCCAGCAGCCCGACGTTGGATAGCAATCAGCCCCAGCATTTT
CDR3aa: CASSPTLDSNQPQHF

j_gene: TRBJ2-1
abundance: -
d_gene: TRBD2
v_gene: TRBV14
CDR3nt: TGTGCCAGCAGCCTCGGGACTAGGGGTCGTGGGGATGAGCAGTTCTTC
CDR3aa: CASSLGTRGRGDEQFF

j_gene: TRBJ1-1
abundance: -
d_gene: TRBD1
v_gene: TRBV5-4
CDR3nt: TGTGCCAGCAGCGGACAGGGAACGAACACTGAAGCTTTCTTT
CDR3aa: CASSGQGTNTEAFF

j_gene: TRBJ2-5
abundance: -
d_gene: -
v_gene: TRBV7-9
CDR3nt: TGTGCCAGCAGCTTAAATGGGGGGGCTGAAGAGACCCAGTACTTC
CDR3aa: CASSLNGGAEETQYF

j_gene: TRBJ2-7
abundance: once
d_gene: -
v_gene: TRBV28
CDR3nt: TGTGCCAGCAGTTTGGGCCGATCCTACGAGCAGTACTTC
CDR3aa: CASSLGRSYEQYF

j_gene: TRBJ1-1
abundance: -
d_gene: -
v_gene: TRBV11-2
CDR3nt: TGTGCCAGCAGCCGGTCCCCGGGGGTGAACACTGAAGCTTTCTTT
CDR3aa: CASSRSPGVNTEAFF

j_gene: TRBJ1-2
abundance: -
d_gene: -
v_gene: TRBV29-1
CDR3nt: TGCAGCGTTGAAGCGAGTAACTATGGCTACACCTTC
CDR3aa: CSVEASNYGYTF

j_gene: TRBJ1-5
abundance: -
d_gene: -
v_gene: TRBV19
CDR3nt: TGTGCCAGTACCCCGTTAGGGGGAGGTAGCAATCAGCCCCAGCATTTT
CDR3aa: CASTPLGGGSNQPQHF

j_gene: TRBJ1-2
abundance: -
d_gene: -
v_gene: TRBV6-5
CDR3nt: TGTGCCAGCAGTTTCCGCCCGAGAGACTATGGCTACACCTTC
CDR3aa: CASSFRPRDYGYTF

j_gene: TRBJ2-1
abundance: -
d_gene: TRBD2
v_gene: TRBV5-1
CDR3nt: TGCGCCAGCAGCACCGGGACTAGCGGGAGCTTCTACAATGAGCAGTTCTTC
CDR3aa: CASSTGTSGSFYNEQFF

j_gene: TRBJ2-3
abundance: once
d_gene: -
v_gene: TRBV10-1
CDR3nt: TGCGCCAGCAGTGAGCGGGAGTTGTGGACGCAGTATTTT
CDR3aa: CASSERELWTQYF

j_gene: TRBJ2-4
abundance: -
d_gene: -
v_gene: TRBV2
CDR3nt: TGTGCCAGCAGAGGGGAGAACATTCAGTACTTC
CDR3aa: CASRGENIQYF

j_gene: TRBJ1-5
abundance: -
d_gene: -
v_gene: TRBV2
CDR3nt: TGTGCCAGCAGTGACCTTGGGGGGGCCGGGGGTAGCAATCAGCCCCAGCATTTT
CDR3aa: CASSDLGGAGGSNQPQHF

j_gene: TRBJ2-1
abundance: once
d_gene: TRBD2
v_gene: TRBV6-6
CDR3nt: TGTGCCAGCAGTGGTGGCGGGAGGCCTCCCTACAATGAGCAGTTCTTC
CDR3aa: CASSGGGRPPYNEQFF

j_gene: TRBJ2-1
abundance: -
d_gene: -
v_gene: TRBV4-1
CDR3nt: TGCGCCAGCAGCCAAGAGCGGGAGCAGTTCTTC
CDR3aa: CASSQEREQFF

j_gene: TRBJ2-5
abundance: -
d_gene: -
v_gene: TRBV20-1
CDR3nt: TGCAGTCCGTACGGCTGGGAGACCCAGTACTTC
CDR3aa: CSPYGWETQYF

j_gene: TRBJ2-1
abundance: -
d_gene: TRBD2
v_gene: TRBV7-2
CDR3nt: TGTGCCAGCAGCTTAACTAGCGGGAAGTACAATGAGCAGTTCTTC
CDR3aa: CASSLTSGKYNEQFF

j_gene: TRBJ2-2
abundance: -
d_gene: -
v_gene: TRBV7-3
CDR3nt: TGTGCCAGCAGCTCACGCGGGGCGCGAAACACCGGGGAGCTGTTTTTT
CDR3aa: CASSSRGARNTGELFF

j_gene: TRBJ1-1
abundance: -
d_gene: -
v_gene: TRBV4-2
CDR3nt: TGTGCCAGCAGCCGTGACACTCAGAACACTGAAGCTTTCTTT
CDR3aa: CASSRDTQNTEAFF

j_gene: TRBJ2-5
abundance: -
d_gene: -
v_gene: TRBV11-2
CDR3nt: TGTGCCAGCAGTTTTCTTGGGGGCTGGAAAGAGACCCAGTACTTC
CDR3aa: CASSFLGGWKETQYF

j_gene: TRBJ2-3
abundance: -
d_gene: TRBD1
v_gene: TRBV5-1
CDR3nt: TGCGCCAGCAGCTCGAAGACAGGGGGCGGCACAGATACGCAGTATTTT
CDR3aa: CASSSKTGGGTDTQYF

j_gene: TRBJ2-1
abundance: -
d_gene: -
v_gene: TRBV19
CDR3nt: TGTGCCTCTACCGTTTCGGTGAACAATGAGCAGTTCTTC
CDR3aa: CASTVSVNNEQFF

j_gene: TRBJ2-7
abundance: -
d_gene: -
v_gene: TRBV6-6
CDR3nt: TGTGCCAGCAGGCAGGGGTCGGAAACCAACGAGCAGTACTTC
CDR3aa: CASRQGSETNEQYF

j_gene: TRBJ1-2
abundance: once
d_gene: -
v_gene: TRBV29-1
CDR3nt: TGCAGCGTTGAAGGGGGGGGTAACTATGGCTACACCTTC
CDR3aa: CSVEGGGNYGYTF

j_gene: TRBJ2-4
abundance: -
d_gene: -
v_gene: TRBV7-9
CDR3nt: TGTGCCAGCAGCCAAGTCGGGGAAGGAAGGGCCAAAAACATTCAGTACTTC
CDR3aa: CASSQVGEGRAKNIQYF

j_gene: TRBJ1-3
abundance: once
d_gene: -
v_gene: TRBV5-1
CDR3nt: TGCGCCAGCAGCCCCACTCTGAGAGGGAGCTCTGGAAACACCATATATTTT
CDR3aa: CASSPTLRGSSGNTIYF

j_gene: TRBJ1-2
abundance: -
d_gene: TRBD1
v_gene: TRBV5-1
CDR3nt: TGCGCCAGCAGCCCCTTGGGACAGGGAGACGGCTACACCTTC
CDR3aa: CASSPLGQGDGYTF

j_gene: TRBJ2-3
abundance: -
d_gene: -
v_gene: TRBV5-1
CDR3nt: TGCGCCAGCAGTCTCCTGGATACGCAGTATTTT
CDR3aa: CASSLLDTQYF

j_gene: TRBJ2-6
abundance: -
d_gene: -
v_gene: TRBV28
CDR3nt: TGTGCCAGCAGTTCCCCCGTTGGGGCCAACGTCCTGACTTTC
CDR3aa: CASSSPVGANVLTF

j_gene: TRBJ2-4
abundance: -
d_gene: -
v_gene: TRBV5-1
CDR3nt: TGCGCCAGCAGCTTGGGGCAGGGGCAAAACATTCAGTACTTC
CDR3aa: CASSLGQGQNIQYF

j_gene: TRBJ1-1
abundance: few
d_gene: -
v_gene: TRBV5-6
CDR3nt: TGTGCCAGCAGCCTCCAGGGCGCTGGGGGAGGCGCTGAAGCTTTCTTT
CDR3aa: CASSLQGAGGGAEAFF

j_gene: TRBJ2-5
abundance: -
d_gene: -
v_gene: TRBV5-8
CDR3nt: TGTGCCAGCAGCTCAGTTGTTGGCTACCAAGAGACCCAGTACTTC
CDR3aa: CASSSVVGYQETQYF

j_gene: TRBJ2-1
abundance: once
d_gene: TRBD2
v_gene: TRBV14
CDR3nt: TGTGCCAGCAGCCCAGATCTAGCGGGAGGCCACAATGAGCAGTTCTTC
CDR3aa: CASSPDLAGGHNEQFF

j_gene: TRBJ2-1
abundance: -
d_gene: TRBD2
v_gene: TRBV6-5
CDR3nt: TGTGCCAGCAGCTACTCGACTAGCGGTCACTCAGGTGAGCAGTTCTTC
CDR3aa: CASSYSTSGHSGEQFF

j_gene: TRBJ2-3
abundance: -
d_gene: TRBD2
v_gene: TRBV14
CDR3nt: TGTGCCAGCAGCCCCAGCCATGTTGGGGGGGGAGATACGCAGTATTTT
CDR3aa: CASSPSHVGGGDTQYF

j_gene: TRBJ2-3
abundance: -
d_gene: -
v_gene: TRBV6-1
CDR3nt: TGTGCCAGCACCGCTTACACAGATACGCAGTATTTT
CDR3aa: CASTAYTDTQYF

j_gene: TRBJ2-7
abundance: -
d_gene: -
v_gene: TRBV5-5
CDR3nt: TGTGCCAGCAGCTTGTGGCAGAACTACGAGCAGTACTTC
CDR3aa: CASSLWQNYEQYF

j_gene: TRBJ1-2
abundance: -
d_gene: TRBD1
v_gene: TRBV5-6
CDR3nt: TGTGCCAGCAGCTTGATAGGGGGACAGGACTATGGCTACACCTTC
CDR3aa: CASSLIGGQDYGYTF

j_gene: TRBJ1-3
abundance: -
d_gene: -
v_gene: TRBV6-6
CDR3nt: TGTGCCAGCAGCGCCTACAGGGTAGACGGAAACACCATATATTTT
CDR3aa: CASSAYRVDGNTIYF

j_gene: TRBJ2-2
abundance: -
d_gene: TRBD2
v_gene: TRBV2
CDR3nt: TGTGCCAGCAGCTCCTGGTCTAGCGGGAACACCGGGGAGCTGTTTTTT
CDR3aa: CASSSWSSGNTGELFF